Listed below are T cell receptor beta chains from one sample, sequenced in a study of STAT5B mutations in CD4+ large granular lymphocyte leukemia. Method: immunoSEQ multiplex PCR; TCRdb's copy keeps in-frame clones and lacks some. The profile shows 30,000 to 40,000 clones, roughly 88% of them singletons. The sequenced sample was CD4+ T cells from blood buffy coats. The receptors were sampled from a human donor in good health. The CDR3 runs from the conserved cysteine through the conserved F or W. A D gene is named only where the DNA matches it firmly. Rows give clone size only sometimes, using once, few, many, or a class for an expanded clone.

j_call d_call v_call clone_size cdr3_aa cdr3_nt
TRBJ1-2 TRBD1 TRBV11-3 - CASSLDGGGSGYTF TGTGCCAGCAGCTTAGACGGAGGGGGCTCTGGCTACACCTTC
TRBJ1-2 - TRBV29-1 - CSVEFQGGDYGYTF TGCAGCGTTGAATTTCAGGGAGGGGATTATGGCTACACCTTC
TRBJ1-1 - TRBV19 - CASSIRMNTEAFF TGTGCCAGTAGTATTCGCATGAACACTGAAGCTTTCTTT
TRBJ2-3 TRBD2 TRBV2 - CASSALLAGGTRTQYF TGTGCCAGCAGTGCCCTACTAGCGGGAGGCACCCGTACGCAGTATTTT
TRBJ1-2 - TRBV18 - CASSPRGDGYTF TGTGCCAGCTCACCCAGGGGTGATGGCTACACCTTC
TRBJ2-1 TRBD2 TRBV7-2 once CASSLWEGRNEQFF TGTGCCAGCAGCTTGTGGGAGGGCCGCAATGAGCAGTTCTTC
TRBJ1-3 - TRBV4-3 - CASSQEMGGLLLSGNTIYF TGCGCCAGCAGCCAAGAGATGGGGGGGCTGCTTCTCTCTGGAAACACCATATATTTT
TRBJ2-3 TRBD1 TRBV7-6 - CASSLGTGSTDTQYF TGTGCCAGCAGCTTAGGGACAGGGAGCACAGATACGCAGTATTTT
TRBJ2-6 - TRBV5-1 - CASSLLQGTTLAGANVLTF TGCGCCAGCAGCTTATTACAGGGAACAACTCTGGCTGGGGCCAACGTCCTGACTTTC
TRBJ1-2 - TRBV10-3 - CAISADDYGYTF TGTGCCATCAGTGCGGATGACTATGGCTACACCTTC
TRBJ1-5 TRBD1 TRBV19 - CASTTIRTGSWQPQHF TGTGCCAGTACCACAATCAGGACAGGATCGTGGCAGCCCCAGCATTTT
TRBJ1-3 - TRBV5-4 once CASSLVTVGTIYF TGTGCCAGCAGCTTGGTGACAGTCGGCACCATATATTTT
TRBJ2-7 TRBD1 TRBV6-1 - CASSYIPGTAYEQYF TGTGCCAGCAGCTACATCCCCGGGACAGCCTACGAGCAGTACTTC
TRBJ2-1 - TRBV2 - CASSLGSYNEQFF TGTGCCAGCAGTCTAGGATCCTACAATGAGCAGTTCTTC
TRBJ1-2 - TRBV18 - CASSPPGQPYGYTF TGTGCCAGCTCACCACCGGGTCAGCCCTATGGCTACACCTTC
TRBJ1-1 - TRBV6-4 - CASSIRGREGPNTEAFF TGTGCCAGCAGTATAAGGGGCAGGGAGGGTCCGAACACTGAAGCTTTCTTT
TRBJ2-3 - TRBV6-6 once CASRNTEGVTDTQYF TGTGCCAGCAGAAATACAGAGGGGGTGACAGATACGCAGTATTTT
TRBJ2-7 - TRBV11-3 - CASSLDRIIAYEQYF TGTGCCAGCAGCTTAGACCGGATTATCGCCTACGAGCAGTACTTC
TRBJ1-4 TRBD1 TRBV29-1 - CSVEGTGGGKLFF TGCAGCGTTGAAGGGACAGGGGGAGGAAAACTGTTTTTT
TRBJ2-7 TRBD1 TRBV6-5 - CASSYGGQGSYEQYF TGTGCCAGCAGTTACGGAGGACAGGGGTCCTACGAGCAGTACTTC
TRBJ1-2 - TRBV7-9 few CASSLEGYGYTF TGTGCCAGCAGCTTAGAAGGGTACGGCTACACCTTC
TRBJ1-2 - TRBV7-2 - CASTLDWGIGYTF TGTGCCAGCACCTTGGATTGGGGAATAGGCTACACCTTC
TRBJ2-2 - TRBV4-1 once CASRGRGGTGELFF TGCGCCAGCCGGGGGCGAGGCGGCACCGGGGAGCTGTTTTTT
TRBJ2-1 TRBD1 TRBV6-5 once CASSGRDRRNNEQFF TGTGCCAGCAGTGGCCGGGACAGGAGAAACAATGAGCAGTTCTTC
TRBJ2-7 TRBD2 TRBV30 - CAWHPSSGLYEQYF TGTGCCTGGCACCCTTCTAGCGGGCTCTACGAGCAGTACTTC
TRBJ1-2 - TRBV29-1 - CSVEPLPGPTNYGYTF TGCAGCGTTGAGCCCCTCCCAGGGCCTACTAACTATGGCTACACCTTC
TRBJ2-1 - TRBV5-1 - CASSLGQINEQFF TGCGCCAGCAGCTTGGGACAGATCAATGAGCAGTTCTTC
TRBJ2-3 - TRBV9 - CASSVVSTDTQYF TGTGCCAGCAGCGTAGTAAGCACAGATACGCAGTATTTT
TRBJ1-2 TRBD1 TRBV27 - CASSLGQDYYGYTF TGTGCCAGCAGTCTGGGACAGGACTACTATGGCTACACCTTC
TRBJ1-1 TRBD1 TRBV10-2 - CASSEEGASTEAFF TGCGCCAGCAGTGAGGAGGGGGCTAGCACTGAAGCTTTCTTT
TRBJ1-5 TRBD1 TRBV7-2 - CASSLALGTGGRNQPQHF TGTGCCAGCAGCTTAGCGCTCGGGACAGGGGGGCGCAATCAGCCCCAGCATTTT
TRBJ2-7 TRBD1 TRBV28 - CASSRDRGSHEQYF TGTGCCAGCAGCAGGGACAGGGGATCCCACGAGCAGTACTTC
TRBJ2-7 - TRBV7-2 - CASSIYWGSYEQYF TGTGCCAGCAGCATATACTGGGGCTCCTACGAGCAGTACTTC
TRBJ2-1 TRBD2 TRBV11-2 once CASSFDSGLAGYNEQFF TGTGCCAGCAGCTTCGATTCCGGACTAGCGGGATACAATGAGCAGTTCTTC
TRBJ2-2 TRBD2 TRBV7-9 - CASIGGLAGTANTGELFF TGTGCCAGCATCGGTGGTCTAGCGGGTACTGCGAACACCGGGGAGCTGTTTTTT
TRBJ2-7 - TRBV9 - CASSVALGAVYEQYF TGTGCCAGCAGCGTAGCCTTAGGGGCGGTCTACGAGCAGTACTTC
TRBJ1-6 - TRBV7-6 - CASSLAPGAIESPLHF TGTGCCAGCAGCTTAGCCCCCGGGGCAATCGAATCACCCCTCCACTTT
TRBJ1-2 - TRBV6-1 few CASVPGMGYGYTF TGTGCCAGCGTGCCGGGGATGGGCTATGGCTACACCTTC